The 21 T cell receptor beta chains in this list originate from one sample, sequenced in a study of cytomegalovirus exposure and HLA in healthy donors. The study ran its PCR with 60 Vbeta and 13 Jbeta primers. Libraries were prepared by immunoSEQ multiplex PCR; TCRdb keeps only in-frame clonotypes and omits some of them. The table shows around 100,000 clones, with around 70% occurring only once. Sequences were obtained from PBMCs. Every receptor here comes from a woman aged 40 to 50 in good health and CMV-seropositive.

The sample holds a few counts of this clone. The V call is TRBV11-3, the J call TRBJ2-1, with a weak D call TRBD2 (5 bases). The CDR3 extends over 19 amino acids. Germline V gives CDR1 SGHNT, CDR2 YENEEA. The V end was cut by 3 bases, the J end by 0 bases, with 21 bases between. CDR3 loop: CASSFSYEGASSSYNEQFF. The DNA of the CDR3 is TGTGCCAGCAGCTTTAGTTATGAGGGAGCTTCGAGCTCCTACAATGAGCAGTTCTTC. Full variable domain (outside the CDR3, taken from reference TRBV11-3 and TRBJ2-1): EAGVVQSPRYKIIEKKQPVAFWCNPISGHNTLYWYLQNLGQGPELLIRYENEEAVDDSQLPKDRFSAERLKGVDSTLKIQPAELGDSAVYLCASSFSYEGASSSYNEQFFGPGTRLTVL.

This chain connects TRBV14 to TRBJ2-1; a weak D match, TRBD2 (5 bases). The CDR3 is 15 residues long. Trimming pared 4 bases from V and 0 bases from J, leaving 10 bases between. CDR1 and CDR2 (germline): SGHDN, FVKESK. CDR3 sequence reads: CASSRRGSSYNEQFF. The DNA for the CDR3 is TGTGCCAGCAGCCGTCGTGGGAGCTCCTACAATGAGCAGTTCTTC.

The genes are TRBV29-1 and TRBJ2-4; weak D call: TRBD2 (6 bases). V was trimmed by 7 bases and J by 1 base, leaving 11 bases between them. In germline, CDR1 is SQVTM, CDR2 ANQGSEA. This CDR3 spans 13 amino acids. CDR3 protein: CSAGRGAKNIQYF. The CDR3 DNA follows: TGCAGCGCTGGGCGGGGCGCCAAAAACATTCAGTACTTC.

V and J are TRBV5-4 and TRBJ2-5; D possibly corresponds to TRBD2 (6 bases). The CDR3 loop spans 14 amino acids. V was shortened by 0 bases and J by 0 bases, with 6 bases between the two germline ends. Germline V lookup: CDR1 SGHNT, CDR2 YYREEE (reference sequence). CDR3 residues: CASSLGLDQETQYF. The CDR3 DNA follows: TGTGCCAGCAGCTTGGGACTAGACCAAGAGACCCAGTACTTC.

The chain has TRBV5-4 and TRBJ2-1; possible D gene TRBD2, 6 bases. Deletions cut 0 bases from V and 9 bases from J, with 10 bases between. This CDR3 has 13 residues. Germline V gene data show CDR1 as SGHNT and CDR2 as YYREEE (reference sequence). The CDR3: CASSLVRESEQFF. The CDR3 nucleotides read TGTGCCAGCAGCTTGGTTCGGGAGTCTGAGCAGTTCTTC.

The chain links TRBV7-6 to TRBJ1-1; D gene ambiguous. The CDR3 totals 14 residues. Germline V gives CDR1 SGHVS, CDR2 FNYEAQ. V was cut by 8 bases and J by 6 bases, with 19 bases left in between. The CDR3 sequence: CASSPGARSAEAFF. The CDR3 DNA is TGTGCCAGCTCCCCGGGAGCGAGAAGCGCTGAAGCTTTCTTT. Supplemented by reference TRBV7-6 and TRBJ1-1, the full variable domain reads GAGVSQSPRYKVTKRGQDVALRCDPISGHVSLYWYRQALGQGPEFLTYFNYEAQQDKSGLPNDRFSAERPEGSISTLTIQRTEQRDSAMYRCASSPGARSAEAFFGQGTRLTVV.

This chain links TRBV5-1 with TRBJ1-2; a possible D gene is TRBD1 (6 bases). Per germline, CDR1 SGHRS and CDR2 YFSETQ. The CDR3 length is 13 residues. Trimming took 5 bases from V and 7 from J, leaving 15 bases between them. This CDR3 reads CASSLGGGAGYTF. In DNA, the CDR3 is TGCGCCAGCAGTCTTGGCGGGGGCGCTGGCTACACCTTC. The variable domain in full, completed from reference TRBV5-1 and TRBJ1-2, reads KAGVTQTPRYLIKTRGQQVTLSCSPISGHRSVSWYQQTPGQGLQFLFEYFSETQRNKGNFPGRFSGRQFSNSRSEMNVSTLELGDSALYLCASSLGGGAGYTFGSGTRLTVV.

The chain employs TRBV2 and TRBJ2-7; 7 bases agree with TRBD2. The V and J ends lost 6 bases and 3 bases, in that order; junction bases with no gene match: 8. This CDR3 is built from 14 residues. From germline, CDR1 is SNHLY and CDR2 FYNNEI. Here the CDR3 reads CASSGLGGLYEQYF. Written as DNA, the CDR3 is TGTGCCAGCAGCGGACTAGGAGGGCTCTACGAGCAGTACTTC.

The gene calls are TRBV5-1 and TRBJ2-1; weak D call: TRBD2 (6 bases). CDR3 length: 12 amino acids. Germline values: CDR1 SGHRS, CDR2 YFSETQ. The V end lost 2 bases, the J end lost 8 bases, and 8 bases lay between the germline ends. The CDR3 here is CASSFPSDEQFF. The CDR3 coding sequence is TGCGCCAGCAGCTTCCCTAGCGATGAGCAGTTCTTC.

V gene TRBV19 combines with J gene TRBJ2-1; 8 bases match TRBD2. Germline V gene data show CDR1 as LNHDA and CDR2 as SQIVND (reference sequence). This CDR3 has 16 residues. V was pared by 4 bases and J by 0 bases, with 5 bases of the junction left unmatched. In DNA, the CDR3 is TGTGCCAGTAGTAGAACTAGCGGTAGCTCCTACAATGAGCAGTTCTTC. It specifies CASSRTSGSSYNEQFF.

This chain connects TRBV5-6 to TRBJ2-2; D is ambiguous. Germline V gene lookup returns CDR1 SGHDT and CDR2 YYEEEE. V was clipped by 0 bases and J by 0 bases, with 6 bases between them. The CDR3 has 15 amino acids. CDR3 sequence reads: CASSLDFPNTGELFF. CDR3 in DNA: TGTGCCAGCAGCTTGGACTTTCCGAACACCGGGGAGCTGTTTTTT.

The rearrangement uses TRBV19 and TRBJ1-1, with D perhaps matching TRBD1 (6 bases). The CDR3 totals 15 residues. Germline assignment: CDR1 LNHDA and CDR2 SQIVND (reference sequence). V lost 7 bases and J lost 1, with 16 bases in between. The CDR3 coding sequence is TGTGCCAGTACCGCAGGGAGGGGGGGGAACACTGAAGCTTTCTTT. Encoded protein: CASTAGRGGNTEAFF.

The rearrangement uses TRBV25-1 and TRBJ2-7, with 11 bases fitting TRBD1. V lost 8 bases and J lost 1; bases outside the gene matches: 4. Germline CDR1 reads MGHDK; CDR2 reads SYGVNS. CDR3 length: 14 residues. The CDR3 sequence is CASAGTGGSYEQYF. The CDR3 DNA reads TGTGCCAGCGCGGGGACAGGGGGTTCCTACGAGCAGTACTTC.

This sequence joins TRBV7-3 and TRBJ2-7; perhaps TRBD2 as D (6 bases). In germline, CDR1 is SGHTA, CDR2 FQGTGA. V gave up 2 bases and J gave up 6 bases, with 20 bases separating them. The CDR3 contains 16 residues. In DNA form, the CDR3 reads TGTGCCAGCAGCTTAGTAGGAGGGGTGGGGTTGGGCGAGCAGTACTTC. Amino acids: CASSLVGGVGLGEQYF.

This clone was seen once. V is TRBV7-8 and J is TRBJ1-1, with D maybe TRBD1 (5 bases). The CDR3 runs to 15 residues. The V and J ends lost 1 base and 1 base respectively, with 10 bases between them. Germline V gene sequence: CDR1 SGHVS, CDR2 FQNEAQ. As DNA, the CDR3 is TGTGCCAGCAGCTTAGGAGACAGTCGGAACACTGAAGCTTTCTTT. Translated, it gives CASSLGDSRNTEAFF.

The sample holds a few counts of this clone. This chain connects TRBV7-8 to TRBJ2-7; 8 bases map to TRBD1. The V gene's germline CDR1 is SGHVS and CDR2 FQNEAQ. CDR3 length equals 14 residues. Trimming took 5 bases from V and 3 from J; bases not matched to a gene: 6. CDR3 nucleotides: TGTGCCAGCAGCCCCGGACAGGGATACTACGAGCAGTACTTC. The encoded protein is CASSPGQGYYEQYF.

This sequence joins TRBV7-2 and TRBJ2-7; 11 bases fit TRBD2. Germline V gene data show CDR1 as SGHTA and CDR2 as FQGNSA. The CDR3 is 14 amino acids. With V trimmed by 4 bases and J by 7 bases, 6 bases remained unmatched. The CDR3 DNA sequence: TGTGCCAGCAGCTCCAAGGGACTAGCGGAAGAGCAGTACTTC. Protein product: CASSSKGLAEEQYF.

This clone was picked up a small number of times. The chain recombines TRBV30 with TRBJ2-3; possibly TRBD2 for D (7 bases). Trimming stripped 0 bases from V and 4 bases from J, with 14 bases between. The germline CDR1 and CDR2 sequences are GTSNPN and SVGIG (reference sequence). The CDR3 loop spans 15 amino acids. CDR3 protein: CAWSVRGGLADTQYF. CDR3 DNA: TGTGCCTGGAGTGTTAGGGGGGGATTGGCAGATACGCAGTATTTT.

The rearrangement links TRBV6-1 to TRBJ1-2; possible D gene TRBD1, 6 bases. Germline assignment: CDR1 MNHNS and CDR2 SASEGT. The CDR3 contains 14 residues. V was clipped by 1 base and J by 7 bases, with 13 bases between them. This chain's CDR3 is CASSEDWGQSGYTF. The CDR3 nucleotides read TGTGCCAGCAGTGAAGATTGGGGGCAGAGTGGCTACACCTTC.

The rearrangement links TRBV19 to TRBJ2-7; 8 bases fit TRBD1. The germline CDR1 and CDR2 sequences are LNHDA and SQIVND (reference sequence). Trimming cost V 5 bases and J 3 bases; bases outside gene matches: 6. There are 14 residues in the CDR3. CDR3 nucleotide sequence: TGTGCCAGTAGTTACGGGACAGGCATCTACGAGCAGTACTTC. Its protein is CASSYGTGIYEQYF.

This chain links TRBV7-2 with TRBJ1-4; 7 bases fit TRBD1. CDR1 SGHTA and CDR2 FQGNSA come from the germline V gene. The length of the CDR3 is 14 residues. V lost 7 bases to trimming and J lost 1 base; unmatched junction nucleotides: 3. The DNA for the CDR3 is TGTGCCAGCACCGACAGGGTAACTAATGAAAAACTGTTTTTT. Its translation: CASTDRVTNEKLFF.